This T cell receptor (beta chain) was observed in a study of brain T cells in children with intractable seizures. The CDR3 consists of 14 residues. CDR1 is SGHDT and CDR2 is YYEEEE in the germline V gene. V dropped 2 bases and J dropped 8 bases, with 16 bases sitting between them. Generated by immunoSEQ multiplex PCR, the TCRdb table keeps only in-frame clones and is missing some. The profile shows under 400,000 clones, 93% of them singletons. The time point: blood from clinic visit 5 months post-surgery; TSC patient then seizure free. The sequenced cases were selected for having the highest brain T cell transcript signatures. Before surgery, patients took at least one anti-epileptic drug.

The sample in question was peripheral blood, obtained less than 6 months after surgery. The source of this sequence is a boy less than two years old with tuberous sclerosis and intractable seizures. The V call is TRBV5-6, the J call TRBJ1-2; possible D gene TRBD1, 5 bases. CDR3 in amino acids: CASSFGQGSLGYTF. For the CDR3, the DNA is TGTGCCAGCAGCTTCGGGCAGGGATCACTAGGCTACACCTTC.